Detailed here is one T cell receptor (beta chain). The antigen remains undetermined. Trimming cost V 7 bases and J 0 bases, with 10 bases left between them. The CDR3 has 14 amino acids. Germline V gene data show CDR1 as WNHNN and CDR2 as SYGVQD (reference sequence). The sample originates from a study of neoadjuvant nivolumab and ipilimumab in lung cancer. Whole-study findings and limits: Higher pretherapy blood TCR richness went with higher resected-tumor richness.

Some clones are missing from TCRdb's copy, which holds only in-frame ones; the method was immunoSEQ multiplex PCR. The table shows under 35,000 clones, with over 75% occurring only once. The input for sequencing was peripheral blood, taken after neoadjuvant nivolumab, alone or with ipilimumab, at or shortly before surgery. The clonotype was recovered from an adult with non-small cell lung cancer. V and J are TRBV10-1 and TRBJ1-3; no reliable D call. CDR3 residues: CASKAFTSGNTIYF. The CDR3 nucleotides read TGCGCCAGCAAGGCGTTTACCTCTGGAAACACCATATATTTT.